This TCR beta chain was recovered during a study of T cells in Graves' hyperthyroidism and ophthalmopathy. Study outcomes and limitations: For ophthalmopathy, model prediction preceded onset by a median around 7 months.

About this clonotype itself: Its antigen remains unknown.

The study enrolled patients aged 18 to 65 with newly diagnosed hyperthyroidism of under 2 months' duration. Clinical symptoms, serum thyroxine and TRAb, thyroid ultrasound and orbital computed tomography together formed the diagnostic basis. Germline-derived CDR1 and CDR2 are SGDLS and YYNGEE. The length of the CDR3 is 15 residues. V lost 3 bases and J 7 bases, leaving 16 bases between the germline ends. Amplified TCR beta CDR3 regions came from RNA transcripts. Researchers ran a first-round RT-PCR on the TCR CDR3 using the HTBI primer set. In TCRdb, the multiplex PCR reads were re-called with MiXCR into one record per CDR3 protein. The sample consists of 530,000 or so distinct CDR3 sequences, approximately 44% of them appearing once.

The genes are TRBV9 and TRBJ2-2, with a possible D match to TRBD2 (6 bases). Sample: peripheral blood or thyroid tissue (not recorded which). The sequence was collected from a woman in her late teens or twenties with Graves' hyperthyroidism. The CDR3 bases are TGTGCCAGCAGCGAGTACGGGAGTAGTATCGGGGAGCTGTTTTTT. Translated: CASSEYGSSIGELFF.